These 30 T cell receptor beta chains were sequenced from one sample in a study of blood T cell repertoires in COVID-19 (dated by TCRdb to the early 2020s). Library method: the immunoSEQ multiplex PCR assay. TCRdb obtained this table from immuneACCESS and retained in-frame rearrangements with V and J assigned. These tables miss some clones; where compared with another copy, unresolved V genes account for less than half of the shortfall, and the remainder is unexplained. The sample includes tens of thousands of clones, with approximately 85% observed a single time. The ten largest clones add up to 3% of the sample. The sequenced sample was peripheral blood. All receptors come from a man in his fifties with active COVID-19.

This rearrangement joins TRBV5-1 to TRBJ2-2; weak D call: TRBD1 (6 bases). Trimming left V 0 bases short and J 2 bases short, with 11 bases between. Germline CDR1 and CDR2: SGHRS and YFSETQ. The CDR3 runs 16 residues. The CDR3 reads CASSLEGVGNTGELFF. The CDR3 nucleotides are TGCGCCAGCAGCTTGGAGGGGGTCGGTAACACCGGGGAGCTGTTTTTT. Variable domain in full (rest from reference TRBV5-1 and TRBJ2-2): KAGVTQTPRYLIKTRGQQVTLSCSPISGHRSVSWYQQTPGQGLQFLFEYFSETQRNKGNFPGRFSGRQFSNSRSEMNVSTLELGDSALYLCASSLEGVGNTGELFFGEGSRLTVL.

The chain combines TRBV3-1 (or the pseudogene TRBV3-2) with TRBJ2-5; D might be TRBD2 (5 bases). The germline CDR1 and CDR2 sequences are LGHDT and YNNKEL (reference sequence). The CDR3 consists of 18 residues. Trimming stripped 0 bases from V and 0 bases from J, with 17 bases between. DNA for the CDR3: TGTGCCAGCAGCCAAGAGGTTGCACAGCGGTGGTACCAAGAGACCCAGTACTTC. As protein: CASSQEVAQRWYQETQYF.

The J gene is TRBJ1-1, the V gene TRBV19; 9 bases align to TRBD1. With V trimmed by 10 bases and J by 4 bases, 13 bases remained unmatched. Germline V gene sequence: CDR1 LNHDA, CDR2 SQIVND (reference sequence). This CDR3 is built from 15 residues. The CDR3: CATHPRQGEATEAFF. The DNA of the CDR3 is TGTGCCACCCACCCTCGACAGGGGGAAGCCACTGAAGCTTTCTTT.

The CDR3 reads CASSQEAQGRQPQHF. CDR3 nucleotide sequence: TGTGCCAGCAGCCAAGAGGCCCAGGGAAGGCAGCCCCAGCATTTT. This chain joins TRBV4-2 and TRBJ1-5, with D perhaps TRBD1 (5 bases). Germline CDR1 and CDR2: LGHNA and YNFKEQ. CDR3 size: 15 residues. Trimming stripped 0 bases from V and 7 bases from J, with 13 bases between.

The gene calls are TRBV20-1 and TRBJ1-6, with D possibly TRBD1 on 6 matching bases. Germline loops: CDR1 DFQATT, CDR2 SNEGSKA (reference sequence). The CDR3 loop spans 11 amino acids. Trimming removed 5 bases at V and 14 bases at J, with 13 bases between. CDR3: CSARTGLALHF. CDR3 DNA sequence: TGCAGTGCTCGAACAGGGTTGGCCCTCCACTTT.

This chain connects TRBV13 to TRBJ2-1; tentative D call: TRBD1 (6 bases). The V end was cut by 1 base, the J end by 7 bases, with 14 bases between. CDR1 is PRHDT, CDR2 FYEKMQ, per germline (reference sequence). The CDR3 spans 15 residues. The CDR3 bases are TGTGCCAGCAGCTTAGCCCCCGAGGGGGTTAATGAGCAGTTCTTC. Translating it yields CASSLAPEGVNEQFF. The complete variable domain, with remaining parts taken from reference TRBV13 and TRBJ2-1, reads AAGVIQSPRHLIKEKRETATLKCYPIPRHDTVYWYQQGPGQDPQFLISFYEKMQSDKGSIPDRFSAQQFSDYHSELNMSSLELGDSALYFCASSLAPEGVNEQFFGPGTRLTVL.

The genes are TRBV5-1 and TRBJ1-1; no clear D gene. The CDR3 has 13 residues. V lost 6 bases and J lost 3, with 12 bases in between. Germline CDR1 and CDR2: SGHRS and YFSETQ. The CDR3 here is CASTARRDTEAFF. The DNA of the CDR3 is TGCGCCAGCACGGCCCGGAGGGACACTGAAGCTTTCTTT.

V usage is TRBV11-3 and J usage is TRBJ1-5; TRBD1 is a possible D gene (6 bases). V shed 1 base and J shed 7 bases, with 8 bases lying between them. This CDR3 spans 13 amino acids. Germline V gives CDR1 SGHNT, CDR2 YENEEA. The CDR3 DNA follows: TGTGCCAGCAGCTTAGCTCAGGGGCAGCCCCAGCATTTT. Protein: CASSLAQGQPQHF.

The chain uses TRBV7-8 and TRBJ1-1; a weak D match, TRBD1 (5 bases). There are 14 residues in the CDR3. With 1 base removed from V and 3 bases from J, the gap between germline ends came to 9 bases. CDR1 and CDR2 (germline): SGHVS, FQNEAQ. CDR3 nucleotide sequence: TGTGCCAGCAGCTTAGGTTGGGGGGACACTGAAGCTTTCTTT. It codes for CASSLGWGDTEAFF.

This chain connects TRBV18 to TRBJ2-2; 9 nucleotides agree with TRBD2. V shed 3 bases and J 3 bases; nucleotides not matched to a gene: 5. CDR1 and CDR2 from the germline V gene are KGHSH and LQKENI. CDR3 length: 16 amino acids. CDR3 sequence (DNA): TGTGCCAGCTCACCGTCTAGCGGGGATTACACCGGGGAGCTGTTTTTT. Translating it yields CASSPSSGDYTGELFF.

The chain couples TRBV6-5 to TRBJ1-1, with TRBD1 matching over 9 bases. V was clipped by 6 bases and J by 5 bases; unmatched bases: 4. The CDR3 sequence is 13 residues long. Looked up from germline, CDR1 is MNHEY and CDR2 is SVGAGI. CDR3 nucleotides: TGTGCCAGCAGGACAGGGGGAATTACTGAAGCTTTCTTT. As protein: CASRTGGITEAFF.

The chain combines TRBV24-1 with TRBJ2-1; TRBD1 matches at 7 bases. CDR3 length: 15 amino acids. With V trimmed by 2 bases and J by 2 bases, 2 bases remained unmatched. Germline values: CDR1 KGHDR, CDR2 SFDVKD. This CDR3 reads CATSDSQGAYNEQFF. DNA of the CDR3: TGTGCCACCAGTGATTCCCAGGGGGCCTACAATGAGCAGTTCTTC.

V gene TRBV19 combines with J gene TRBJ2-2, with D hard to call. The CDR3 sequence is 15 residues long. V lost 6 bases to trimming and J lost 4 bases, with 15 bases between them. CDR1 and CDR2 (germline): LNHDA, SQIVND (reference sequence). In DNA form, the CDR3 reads TGTGCCAGTAGCCCAAGCGTCACGGGCACCGGGGAGCTGTTTTTT. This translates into CASSPSVTGTGELFF.

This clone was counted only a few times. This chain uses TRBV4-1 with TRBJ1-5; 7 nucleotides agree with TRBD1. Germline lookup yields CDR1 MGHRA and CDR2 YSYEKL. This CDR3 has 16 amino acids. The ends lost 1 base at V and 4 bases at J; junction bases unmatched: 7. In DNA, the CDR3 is TGCGCCAGCAGCCAAGTAATAGGGGGCCAAAATCAGCCCCAGCATTTT. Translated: CASSQVIGGQNQPQHF.

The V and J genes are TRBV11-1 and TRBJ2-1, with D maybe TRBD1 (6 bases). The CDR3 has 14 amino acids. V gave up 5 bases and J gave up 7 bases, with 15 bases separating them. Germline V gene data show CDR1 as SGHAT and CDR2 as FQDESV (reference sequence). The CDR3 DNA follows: TGTGCCAGCAGCCCAACAGGGTCCACGAATGAGCAGTTCTTC. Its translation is CASSPTGSTNEQFF.

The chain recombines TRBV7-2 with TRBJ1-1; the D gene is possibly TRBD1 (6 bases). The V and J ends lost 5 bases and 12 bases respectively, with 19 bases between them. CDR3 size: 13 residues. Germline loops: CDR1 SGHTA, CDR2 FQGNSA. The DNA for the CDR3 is TGTGCCAGCAGCACCTACAGGGACGCGCGGTCTTTCTTT. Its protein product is CASSTYRDARSFF.

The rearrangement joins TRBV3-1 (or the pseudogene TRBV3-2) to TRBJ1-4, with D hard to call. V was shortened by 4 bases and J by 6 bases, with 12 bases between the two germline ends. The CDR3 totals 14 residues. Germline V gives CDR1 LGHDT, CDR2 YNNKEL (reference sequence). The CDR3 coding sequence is TGTGCCAGCAGCCCACCCGATTCGGATGAAAAACTGTTTTTT. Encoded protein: CASSPPDSDEKLFF.

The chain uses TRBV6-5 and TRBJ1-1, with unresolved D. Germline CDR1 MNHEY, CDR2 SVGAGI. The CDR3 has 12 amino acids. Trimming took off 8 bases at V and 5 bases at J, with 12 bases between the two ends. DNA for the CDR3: TGTGCCAGCGGCGGTGGGAGAACTGAAGCTTTCTTT. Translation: CASGGGRTEAFF.

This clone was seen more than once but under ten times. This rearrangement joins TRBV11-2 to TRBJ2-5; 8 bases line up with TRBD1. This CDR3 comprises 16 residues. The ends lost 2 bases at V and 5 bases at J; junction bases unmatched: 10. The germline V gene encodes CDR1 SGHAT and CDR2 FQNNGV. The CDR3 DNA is TGTGCCAGCAGCTTATGGGTGGGCAGGGGGCAGGAGACCCAGTACTTC. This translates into CASSLWVGRGQETQYF.

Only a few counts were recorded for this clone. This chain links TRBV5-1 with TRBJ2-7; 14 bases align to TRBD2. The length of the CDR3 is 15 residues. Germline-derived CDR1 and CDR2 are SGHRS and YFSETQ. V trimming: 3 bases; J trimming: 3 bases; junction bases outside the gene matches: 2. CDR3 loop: CASSSGLAGGYEQYF. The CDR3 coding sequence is TGCGCCAGCAGCTCCGGACTAGCGGGGGGCTACGAGCAGTACTTC.

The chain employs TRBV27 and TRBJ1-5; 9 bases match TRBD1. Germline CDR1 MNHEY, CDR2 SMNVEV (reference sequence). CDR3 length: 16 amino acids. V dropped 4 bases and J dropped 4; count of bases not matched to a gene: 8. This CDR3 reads CASSSTDRGRNQPQHF. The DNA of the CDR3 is TGTGCCAGCAGTTCGACCGACAGGGGGAGGAATCAGCCCCAGCATTTT.

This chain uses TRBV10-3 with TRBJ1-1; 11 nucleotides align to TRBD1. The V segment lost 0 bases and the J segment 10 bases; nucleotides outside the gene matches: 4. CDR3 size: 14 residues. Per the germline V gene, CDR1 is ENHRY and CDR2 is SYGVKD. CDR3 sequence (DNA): TGTGCCATCAGTGAGTCCGGACAGGGGGCTATAGCTTTCTTT. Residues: CAISESGQGAIAFF.

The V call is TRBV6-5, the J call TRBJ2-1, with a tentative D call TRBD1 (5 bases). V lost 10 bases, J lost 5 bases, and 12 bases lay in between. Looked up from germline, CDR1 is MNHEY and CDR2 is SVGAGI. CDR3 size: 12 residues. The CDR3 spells CAIRTNHNEQFF. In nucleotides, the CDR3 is TGTGCCATCCGGACAAACCACAATGAGCAGTTCTTC.

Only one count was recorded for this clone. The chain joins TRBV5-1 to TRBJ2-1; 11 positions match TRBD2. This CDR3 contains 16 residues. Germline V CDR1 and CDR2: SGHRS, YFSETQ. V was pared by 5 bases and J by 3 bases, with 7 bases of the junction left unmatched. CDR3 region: CASSTGTSGVYNEQFF. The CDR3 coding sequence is TGCGCCAGCAGTACCGGGACTAGCGGTGTCTACAATGAGCAGTTCTTC.

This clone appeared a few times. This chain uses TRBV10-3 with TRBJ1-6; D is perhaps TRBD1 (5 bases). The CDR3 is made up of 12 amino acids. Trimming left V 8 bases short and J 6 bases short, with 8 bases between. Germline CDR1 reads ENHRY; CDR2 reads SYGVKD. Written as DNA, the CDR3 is TGTGCCATCTCAGGGATTAATTCACCCCTCCACTTT. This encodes CAISGINSPLHF.

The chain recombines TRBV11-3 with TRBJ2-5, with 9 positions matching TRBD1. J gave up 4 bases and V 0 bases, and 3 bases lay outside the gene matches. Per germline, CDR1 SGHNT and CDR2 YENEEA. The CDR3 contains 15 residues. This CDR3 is CASSLEGQGGETQYF. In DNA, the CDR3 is TGTGCCAGCAGCTTAGAGGGACAGGGAGGAGAGACCCAGTACTTC.

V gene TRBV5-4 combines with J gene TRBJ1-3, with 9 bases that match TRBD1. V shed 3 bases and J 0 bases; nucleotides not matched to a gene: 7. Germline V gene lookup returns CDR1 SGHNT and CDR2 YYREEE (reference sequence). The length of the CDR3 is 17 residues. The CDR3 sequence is CASSSGQGRSSGNTIYF. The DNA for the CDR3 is TGTGCCAGCAGCTCTGGACAGGGGCGAAGCTCTGGAAACACCATATATTTT.

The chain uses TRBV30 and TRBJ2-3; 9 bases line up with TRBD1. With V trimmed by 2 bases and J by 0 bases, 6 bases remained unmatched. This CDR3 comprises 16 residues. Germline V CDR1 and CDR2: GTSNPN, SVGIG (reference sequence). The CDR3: CAWSPGTGPSTDTQYF. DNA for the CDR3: TGTGCCTGGAGTCCAGGGACAGGGCCTAGCACAGATACGCAGTATTTT.

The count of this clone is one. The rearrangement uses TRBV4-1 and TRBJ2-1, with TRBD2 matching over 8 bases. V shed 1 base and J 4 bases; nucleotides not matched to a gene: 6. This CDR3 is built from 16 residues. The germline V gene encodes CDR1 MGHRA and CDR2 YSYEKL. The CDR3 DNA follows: TGCGCCAGCAGCCAAGGAACTGAGCGGGGGTACAATGAGCAGTTCTTC. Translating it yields CASSQGTERGYNEQFF.

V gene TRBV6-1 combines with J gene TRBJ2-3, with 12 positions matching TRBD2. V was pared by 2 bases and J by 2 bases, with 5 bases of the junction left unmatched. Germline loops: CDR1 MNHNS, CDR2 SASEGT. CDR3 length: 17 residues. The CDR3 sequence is CASSESLAGGPTDTQYF. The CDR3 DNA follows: TGTGCCAGCAGTGAATCACTAGCGGGAGGCCCCACAGATACGCAGTATTTT.